This is a list of T cell receptor beta chains from one sample in a study of identical twins. TCRdb recomputed calls from the 5' RACE reads with MiXCR, one row per CDR3 protein. Of roughly 250,000 distinct CDR3 sequences in the sample, 7.5% were seen once. In addition, the sample was reused for a study of yellow fever vaccine responses in identical twins.

Sequenced: CD8+ T cells sorted from blood. These receptors all come from a woman younger than 30 in good health. CDR3s include the opening cysteine and the closing phenylalanine or tryptophan. The D gene is left open where the match is weak.

d_gene: TRBD1
len: 17
j_gene: TRBJ2-2
v_gene: TRBV5-1
CDR3aa: CASSLKTGTTNTGELFF

d_gene: NA
len: 14
j_gene: TRBJ1-3
v_gene: TRBV3-1
CDR3aa: CASSQDSSGNTIYF

d_gene: TRBD2
len: 13
j_gene: TRBJ2-7
v_gene: TRBV28
CDR3aa: CASWTSSTYEQYF

d_gene: NA
len: 13
j_gene: TRBJ1-1
v_gene: TRBV28
CDR3aa: CASSLSPWSPAFF

d_gene: TRBD2
len: 17
j_gene: TRBJ2-3
v_gene: TRBV6-2/TRBV6-3
CDR3aa: CASSYTSGDTLPDTQYF

d_gene: TRBD1
len: 12
j_gene: TRBJ1-1
v_gene: TRBV12-3/TRBV12-4
CDR3aa: CASSGDRAEAFF

d_gene: TRBD1
len: 18
j_gene: TRBJ1-2
v_gene: TRBV25-1
CDR3aa: CASSEYLAGQGAGSGYTF

d_gene: TRBD2
len: 18
j_gene: TRBJ2-2
v_gene: TRBV12-5
CDR3aa: CASGLTTSGSFNTGELFF

d_gene: NA
len: 14
j_gene: TRBJ1-2
v_gene: TRBV20-1
CDR3aa: CSAKWGSPHYGYTF

d_gene: NA
len: 16
j_gene: TRBJ2-2
v_gene: TRBV28
CDR3aa: CASSLSRATNTGELFF

d_gene: NA
len: 13
j_gene: TRBJ1-2
v_gene: TRBV6-1
CDR3aa: CASTAGLSYGYTF

d_gene: NA
len: 11
j_gene: TRBJ1-1
v_gene: TRBV28
CDR3aa: CASSLYTEAFF

d_gene: NA
len: 13
j_gene: TRBJ2-7
v_gene: TRBV20-1
CDR3aa: CSAMRTRDYEQYF

d_gene: NA
len: 13
j_gene: TRBJ2-4
v_gene: TRBV29-1
CDR3aa: CSAVEGESGIQYF

d_gene: TRBD2
len: 16
j_gene: TRBJ2-3
v_gene: TRBV7-9
CDR3aa: CASRTGTSVRTDTQYF

d_gene: TRBD1
len: 15
j_gene: TRBJ2-1
v_gene: TRBV7-9
CDR3aa: CASSLEGASYNEQFF

d_gene: NA
len: 14
j_gene: TRBJ1-2
v_gene: TRBV7-9
CDR3aa: CASSLDSRVEGYTF

d_gene: NA
len: 14
j_gene: TRBJ2-4
v_gene: TRBV12-3/TRBV12-4
CDR3aa: CASRDEYLTNIQYF

d_gene: TRBD1
len: 15
j_gene: TRBJ2-2
v_gene: TRBV20-1
CDR3aa: CSARVGDRNTGELFF

d_gene: NA
len: 12
j_gene: TRBJ2-7
v_gene: TRBV7-9
CDR3aa: CASSLNLGEQYF

d_gene: NA
len: 12
j_gene: TRBJ2-2
v_gene: TRBV9
CDR3aa: CASSVSTGELFF

d_gene: NA
len: 14
j_gene: TRBJ2-7
v_gene: TRBV27
CDR3aa: CASSSSETAYEQYF

d_gene: NA
len: 15
j_gene: TRBJ2-5
v_gene: TRBV6-2/TRBV6-3
CDR3aa: CASSYGAGPQETQYF

d_gene: TRBD1
len: 13
j_gene: TRBJ2-3
v_gene: TRBV29-1
CDR3aa: CSVDQGASDTQYF

d_gene: TRBD2
len: 22
j_gene: TRBJ2-1
v_gene: TRBV25-1
CDR3aa: CASSERGGGKLAGEGSYNEQFF

d_gene: TRBD1
len: 16
j_gene: TRBJ2-2
v_gene: TRBV24-1
CDR3aa: CATSETGTGATGELFF

d_gene: TRBD1
len: 17
j_gene: TRBJ2-5
v_gene: TRBV12-3/TRBV12-4
CDR3aa: CASSRVAGGAGWETQYF

d_gene: NA
len: 16
j_gene: TRBJ2-3
v_gene: TRBV11-2
CDR3aa: CASSLVAGQLTDTQYF

d_gene: NA
len: 12
j_gene: TRBJ2-1
v_gene: TRBV20-1
CDR3aa: CSVVEDYNEQFF

d_gene: NA
len: 14
j_gene: TRBJ2-3
v_gene: TRBV5-1
CDR3aa: CASSPFKEGDTQYF

d_gene: NA
len: 11
j_gene: TRBJ2-3
v_gene: TRBV29-1
CDR3aa: CKVTSTDTQYF

d_gene: TRBD2
len: 16
j_gene: TRBJ2-1
v_gene: TRBV7-9
CDR3aa: CASSLLTSGLYNEQFF

d_gene: NA
len: 14
j_gene: TRBJ2-1
v_gene: TRBV5-6
CDR3aa: CASSSGLAVDEQFF

d_gene: TRBD2
len: 13
j_gene: TRBJ2-1
v_gene: TRBV28
CDR3aa: CASLAGAGNEQFF